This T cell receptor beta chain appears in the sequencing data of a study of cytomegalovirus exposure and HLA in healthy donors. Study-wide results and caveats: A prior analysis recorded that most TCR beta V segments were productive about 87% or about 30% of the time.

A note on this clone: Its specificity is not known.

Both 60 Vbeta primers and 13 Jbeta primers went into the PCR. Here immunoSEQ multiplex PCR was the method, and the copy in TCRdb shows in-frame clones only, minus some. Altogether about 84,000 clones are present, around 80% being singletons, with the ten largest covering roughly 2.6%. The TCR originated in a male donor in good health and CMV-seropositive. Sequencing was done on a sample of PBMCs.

DNA of the CDR3: TGTGCCAGCAGCCAAGCCCCGAAAAGGAGCTCCTACGAGCAGTACTTC. Protein product: CASSQAPKRSSYEQYF. The rearrangement uses TRBV14 and TRBJ2-7; D is ambiguous. This CDR3 is built from 16 residues. The V and J ends lost 1 base and 0 bases respectively, with 13 bases between them. The germline CDR1 and CDR2 sequences are SGHDN and FVKESK.